The 30 T cell receptor beta chains presented below share a single source sample, sequenced in a study of shared clonotypes between healthy human individuals. Clones were read by immunoSEQ multiplex PCR, and TCRdb kept only the in-frame ones, dropping some. The sample holds hundreds of thousands of clones, around 73% seen once. The sample taken for sequencing was memory CD4+ T cells sorted from blood. The subset was: CD45RA-negative fraction. The receptor source for this set is a woman aged 25-40 years in good health.

This clone was detected a few times. The chain employs TRBV4-2 and TRBJ1-5, with a possible D match to TRBD1 (5 bases). CDR3 length equals 15 residues. V was pared by 3 bases and J by 5 bases, with 14 bases between. CDR1 is LGHNA, CDR2 YNFKEQ, per germline. DNA of the CDR3: TGTGCCAGCAGCCAGTCGGGACTCCCCGATCAGCCCCAGCATTTT. Encoded protein: CASSQSGLPDQPQHF.

In its sample, this clone was seen many times. The chain combines TRBV30 with TRBJ2-2; 7 nucleotides line up with TRBD1. V shed 3 bases, J shed 7 bases, and the junction held 5 bases outside the gene matches. The germline V gene encodes CDR1 GTSNPN and CDR2 SVGIG (reference sequence). The CDR3 is 13 residues long. CDR3 sequence (DNA): TGTGCCTGGAGCCCGACAGGGATCGGGGAGCTGTTTTTT. Translated: CAWSPTGIGELFF.

The chain couples TRBV2 to TRBJ1-2, with 7 bases fitting TRBD1. The CDR3 spans 14 residues. Germline-derived CDR1 and CDR2 are SNHLY and FYNNEI. V lost 8 bases and J lost 1; bases outside the gene matches: 7. CDR3 residues: CASPRDSNNYGYTF. The CDR3 DNA sequence: TGTGCCAGCCCCCGGGACAGCAATAACTATGGCTACACCTTC.

This clone has more than one count but fewer than ten. The chain recombines TRBV18 with TRBJ2-7, with D possibly being TRBD1 (5 bases). Germline V gene data show CDR1 as KGHSH and CDR2 as LQKENI. Trimming took 4 bases from V and 2 from J, leaving 15 bases between them. The CDR3 sequence is 15 residues long. This CDR3 is CASSRNPDSTYEQYF. In DNA, the CDR3 is TGTGCCAGCTCACGGAACCCAGACAGTACCTACGAGCAGTACTTC.

This rearrangement joins TRBV27 to TRBJ2-1; no clear D. CDR1 MNHEY and CDR2 SMNVEV come from the germline V gene (reference sequence). The CDR3 is 15 amino acids. Trimming took 5 bases from V and 0 from J, leaving 11 bases between them. DNA for the CDR3: TGTGCCAGCAGTCCAACCAGAGACTCCTACAATGAGCAGTTCTTC. Translated: CASSPTRDSYNEQFF.

The chain combines TRBV7-2 with TRBJ2-7, with D unresolved. The CDR3 is 11 amino acids. V was trimmed by 4 bases and J by 6 bases, leaving 7 bases between them. In germline, CDR1 is SGHTA, CDR2 FQGNSA. CDR3 protein: CASSSQVEQYF. For the CDR3, the DNA is TGTGCCAGCAGCTCCCAAGTCGAGCAGTACTTC.

The chain couples TRBV2 to TRBJ2-7; 10 bases fit TRBD1. The germline CDR1 and CDR2 sequences are SNHLY and FYNNEI. The CDR3 length is 16 residues. V shed 6 bases and J 2 bases; nucleotides not matched to a gene: 10. CDR3 sequence (DNA): TGTGCCAGCAGCAACCCCCCGGGACAGGGGACCTACGAGCAGTACTTC. This translates into CASSNPPGQGTYEQYF.

V usage is TRBV2 and J usage is TRBJ2-5, with 8 bases lining up with TRBD1. V was pared by 6 bases and J by 5 bases, with 8 bases of the junction left unmatched. Germline values: CDR1 SNHLY, CDR2 FYNNEI. This CDR3 comprises 14 residues. The CDR3 spells CASSGQGGWETQYF. CDR3 nucleotides: TGTGCCAGCAGCGGACAGGGTGGGTGGGAGACCCAGTACTTC.

This chain links TRBV19 with TRBJ2-5, with D hard to call. V was trimmed by 6 bases and J by 7 bases, leaving 12 bases between them. Germline CDR1 and CDR2: LNHDA and SQIVND (reference sequence). The CDR3 length is 12 residues. CDR3 amino acids: CASSPTTGTQYF. The DNA for the CDR3 is TGTGCCAGTAGCCCGACCACCGGGACCCAGTACTTC.

The V gene is TRBV6-1, the J gene TRBJ2-7, with 12 positions matching TRBD1. The CDR3 is 15 residues long. V lost 3 bases to trimming and J lost 6 bases; unmatched junction nucleotides: 6. The germline V gene encodes CDR1 MNHNS and CDR2 SASEGT. CDR3 in DNA: TGTGCCAGCAGTGATGGGGACAGGGGGCCGTTCGAGCAGTACTTC. Residues: CASSDGDRGPFEQYF.

V gene TRBV7-8 combines with J gene TRBJ2-7; a possible D gene is TRBD2 (8 bases). Germline V gene sequence: CDR1 SGHVS, CDR2 FQNEAQ. The CDR3 is 15 amino acids. V dropped 10 bases and J dropped 3 bases, with 22 bases sitting between them. This CDR3 is CATTVGTRGLYEQYF. DNA for the CDR3: TGTGCCACTACTGTGGGGACTAGGGGGCTCTACGAGCAGTACTTC.

This chain links TRBV6-4 with TRBJ2-3, with 9 nucleotides matching TRBD2. Germline lookup yields CDR1 MRHNA and CDR2 SNTAGT. The J segment lost 1 base and the V segment lost 4 bases, leaving 3 bases of the junction unmatched. The length of the CDR3 is 15 residues. The CDR3 nucleotides are TGTGCCAGCAGTGTGGGACTAGCACGCACAGATACGCAGTATTTT. Translation: CASSVGLARTDTQYF.

The V and J genes are TRBV18 and TRBJ1-1, with D unclear. V was cut by 0 bases and J by 1 base, with 6 bases left in between. There are 14 residues in the CDR3. Germline V gene lookup returns CDR1 KGHSH and CDR2 LQKENI. The CDR3, as DNA: TGTGCCAGCTCACCACCGAGTCAGAACACTGAAGCTTTCTTT. This codes for CASSPPSQNTEAFF.

The chain joins TRBV11-1 to TRBJ2-1, with D possibly matching TRBD2 (5 bases). There are 15 residues in the CDR3. V shed 0 bases and J shed 2 bases, with 8 bases lying between them. In germline, CDR1 is SGHAT, CDR2 FQDESV (reference sequence). The CDR3 spells CASSLAGATYNEQFF. Here the CDR3 DNA reads TGTGCCAGCAGCTTAGCGGGAGCAACCTACAATGAGCAGTTCTTC.

The V gene is TRBV5-1, the J gene TRBJ1-1; no reliable D call. The CDR3 runs 14 residues. Looked up from germline, CDR1 is SGHRS and CDR2 is YFSETQ. V was trimmed by 0 bases and J by 4 bases, leaving 10 bases between them. Here the CDR3 reads CASSLGGTGTEAFF. CDR3 sequence (DNA): TGCGCCAGCAGCTTGGGGGGAACGGGCACTGAAGCTTTCTTT.

This chain uses TRBV2 with TRBJ2-5; 7 nucleotides match TRBD2. Per the germline V gene, CDR1 is SNHLY and CDR2 is FYNNEI. This CDR3 is 11 amino acids long. J was trimmed by 5 bases and V by 8 bases; bases with no gene match: 2. Here the CDR3 DNA reads TGTGCCAGCGGGAGGGCCGAGACCCAGTACTTC. Its translation: CASGRAETQYF.

Comments on this clone: In the same sample, other DNA sequences code for this CDR3. The rearrangement uses TRBV29-1 and TRBJ2-5; weak D call: TRBD1 (5 bases). V lost 7 bases, J lost 4 bases, and 13 bases lay in between. The CDR3 length is 12 residues. Germline V gene sequence: CDR1 SQVTM, CDR2 ANQGSEA. CDR3 amino acids: CSADRGRETQYF. In nucleotides, the CDR3 is TGCAGCGCGGATAGGGGTAGAGAGACCCAGTACTTC.

The CDR3 here is CAWSVSSGGVGGYGYTF. The CDR3 DNA is TGTGCCTGGAGTGTATCATCTGGCGGGGTAGGAGGGTATGGCTACACCTTC. V gene TRBV30 combines with J gene TRBJ1-2; no clear D gene. The CDR3 has 17 residues. V lost 0 bases and J 5 bases, leaving 22 bases between the germline ends. The germline V gene has CDR1 GTSNPN and CDR2 SVGIG (reference sequence).

The table lists this clone with many counts. V gene TRBV5-1 combines with J gene TRBJ2-1; D is unclear. CDR3 length: 15 amino acids. Trimming took 1 base from V and 2 from J, leaving 10 bases between them. Germline assignment: CDR1 SGHRS and CDR2 YFSETQ. CDR3 DNA: TGCGCCAGCAGCTTGAATCCTGGACCCTACAATGAGCAGTTCTTC. This encodes CASSLNPGPYNEQFF.

The rearrangement links TRBV29-1 to TRBJ2-2; the D gene is possibly TRBD2 (6 bases). The germline gives CDR1 SQVTM, CDR2 ANQGSEA. The CDR3 consists of 13 residues. DNA for the CDR3: TGCGGAGGGGTAGCGGAGAACACCGGGGAGCTGTTTTTT. It is translated as CGGVAENTGELFF.

This rearrangement joins TRBV28 to TRBJ1-4; D perhaps matches TRBD1 (5 bases). Germline values: CDR1 MDHEN, CDR2 SYDVKM. The V end lost 2 bases, the J end lost 6 bases, and 13 bases lay between the germline ends. This CDR3 comprises 15 residues. CDR3 nucleotide sequence: TGTGCCAGCAGTTTAGAGGGGTTAGTTCATGAAAAACTGTTTTTT. Protein: CASSLEGLVHEKLFF.

The J gene is TRBJ2-7, the V gene TRBV21-1. TRBV21-1 is deemed a pseudogene. The CDR3 has 16 residues. The DNA of the CDR3 is TGTGCCAGCAGCAGCCACCTGGGACCAGAGGTCTACGAGCAGTACTTC. Protein: CASSSHLGPEVYEQYF.

J is TRBJ2-2 and V is TRBV28, with 7 bases lining up with TRBD1. Trimming took 4 bases from V and 1 from J; bases not matched to a gene: 3. The CDR3 is 15 residues long. Germline V CDR1 and CDR2: MDHEN, SYDVKM. This CDR3 reads CASSSWTGNTGELFF. The CDR3 bases are TGTGCCAGCAGTTCTTGGACAGGGAACACCGGGGAGCTGTTTTTT.

The table lists this clone with many counts. The sample holds other DNA sequences that translate to the same CDR3. The V and J genes are TRBV11-2 and TRBJ2-5; tentatively, D is TRBD1 (6 bases). The V gene lost 1 base and the J gene lost 5 bases, with 11 bases spanning the gap. Germline CDR1 reads SGHAT; CDR2 reads FQNNGV. The CDR3 is 14 amino acids. For the CDR3, the DNA is TGTGCCAGCAGCTTAGCAGGGGCAGGGGAGACCCAGTACTTC. It codes for CASSLAGAGETQYF.

V gene TRBV2 combines with J gene TRBJ2-2; the D call may be TRBD1 or TRBD2 (5 bases each). CDR1 is SNHLY and CDR2 is FYNNEI in the germline V gene. The CDR3 is 15 amino acids. Trimming removed 0 bases at V and 2 bases at J, with 7 bases between. The CDR3 here is CASSEAGTNTGELFF. Here the CDR3 DNA reads TGTGCCAGCAGTGAAGCGGGGACCAACACCGGGGAGCTGTTTTTT.

This clone showed up just once. The V gene is TRBV5-1, the J gene TRBJ2-5, with 7 bases matching TRBD1. V shed 3 bases and J 7 bases; nucleotides not matched to a gene: 12. CDR1 SGHRS and CDR2 YFSETQ come from the germline V gene. CDR3 length: 15 residues. The CDR3 loop is CASSWGMTGKGTQYF. Written as DNA, the CDR3 is TGCGCCAGCAGCTGGGGGATGACAGGGAAGGGGACCCAGTACTTC. The whole variable domain, remainder taken from reference TRBV5-1 and TRBJ2-5, is KAGVTQTPRYLIKTRGQQVTLSCSPISGHRSVSWYQQTPGQGLQFLFEYFSETQRNKGNFPGRFSGRQFSNSRSEMNVSTLELGDSALYLCASSWGMTGKGTQYFGPGTRLLVL.

The chain combines TRBV28 with TRBJ2-1; D call uncertain. Trimming left V 2 bases short and J 7 bases short, with 9 bases between. CDR1 is MDHEN and CDR2 is SYDVKM in the germline V gene. This CDR3 contains 13 residues. This CDR3 is CASSLVVRNEQFF. As DNA, the CDR3 is TGTGCCAGCAGTTTAGTAGTCCGGAATGAGCAGTTCTTC.

The DNA for the CDR3 is TGTGCCAGCAGCCCCGCGGTAGCGGGGTACAATGAGCAGTTCTTC. Amino acid sequence: CASSPAVAGYNEQFF. The chain employs TRBV9 and TRBJ2-1, with 8 bases that match TRBD2. Losses at the gene ends were 4 bases for V and 4 bases for J; bases not matched to a gene: 7. This CDR3 is 15 amino acids long. Per germline, CDR1 SGDLS and CDR2 YYNGEE.

The J gene is TRBJ1-3, the V gene TRBV5-1, with 8 bases matching TRBD1. V was pared by 3 bases and J by 2 bases, with 7 bases of the junction left unmatched. Germline lookup yields CDR1 SGHRS and CDR2 YFSETQ. The CDR3 is 16 residues long. CDR3 sequence reads: CASSYSGQEAGNTIYF. Here the CDR3 DNA reads TGCGCCAGCAGCTACTCGGGACAGGAGGCTGGAAACACCATATATTTT.

This chain joins TRBV5-1 and TRBJ1-1; 9 bases line up with TRBD1. Germline V lookup: CDR1 SGHRS, CDR2 YFSETQ. This CDR3 has 12 amino acids. Losses at the gene ends were 4 bases for V and 11 bases for J; bases not matched to a gene: 6. The CDR3 DNA follows: TGCGCCAGCAGCCAGGGACAGGGCTCGGCTTTCTTT. Its translation is CASSQGQGSAFF.